This TCR beta chain was recorded in a study of control samples from healthy donors and cancer patients. Clones were sequenced by immunoSEQ multiplex PCR, and TCRdb holds only the in-frame ones, with some missing. The repertoire holds about 130,000 clones, roughly 90% seen once, with 8.5% to 10% in the top ten. The CDR3 totals 16 residues. Trimming removed 6 bases from V and 5 bases from J; junction bases left unmatched: 10. Germline V CDR1 and CDR2: SNHLY, FYNNEI. The sequence was obtained from a man younger than 35 in good health. V gene TRBV2 combines with J gene TRBJ2-2, with 9 bases aligning to TRBD2. The specimen was blood. The DNA for the CDR3 is TGTGCCAGCAGCCGACTAGCGGCCCTTCAGACCGGGGAGCTGTTTTTT. Translated: CASSRLAALQTGELFF. Combining the CDR3 with reference TRBV2 and TRBJ2-2 gives the whole variable domain EPEVTQTPSHQVTQMGQEVILRCVPISNHLYFYWYRQILGQKVEFLVSFYNNEISEKSEIFDDQFSVERPDGSNFTLKIRSTKLEDSAMYFCASSRLAALQTGELFFGEGSRLTVL.